A single sample is the source of the 12 T cell receptor beta chains below, sequenced in a study of Ad26.COV2.S vaccination and SARS-CoV-2 variants (dated by TCRdb to the early 2020s). The time point tag for this specimen amounts to: individuals recovered from natural SARS-CoV-2 infection. Receptors were amplified or captured by the immunoSEQ multiplex PCR assay. The table was pulled from immuneACCESS by TCRdb, which kept in-frame rearrangements only. Such tables lose some clones; where checked, under half of the loss comes from unresolved V genes, and the rest has no known cause. This sample comprises over 130,000 clones, about nine tenths of them detected only once. The ten top clones hold around 5.1% of the sample. Source: peripheral blood, taken after recovery from COVID-19. These TCRs come from a human donor who had recovered from COVID-19.

The chain couples TRBV12-5 to TRBJ1-3; D is unresolved. The CDR3 has 13 residues. Germline CDR1 is LGHNT and CDR2 is FRNRAP. V lost 6 bases to trimming and J lost 4 bases, with 10 bases between them. CDR3 in DNA: TGTGCTAGTGGGCTGTCACGGGGAAACACCATATATTTT. This gives the protein CASGLSRGNTIYF.

The chain uses TRBV6-2 or TRBV6-3 and TRBJ1-1, with unresolved D. CDR3 length: 13 residues. Germline CDR1 MNHEY, CDR2 SVGEGT. V gave up 2 bases and J gave up 1 base, with 5 bases separating them. CDR3 sequence (DNA): TGTGCCAGCAGTTACCCCGGGAACACTGAAGCTTTCTTT. Translating gives CASSYPGNTEAFF.

On this clone itself: This same CDR3 is encoded by further DNA sequences in the sample. This chain joins TRBV18 and TRBJ2-5; D is unresolved. The CDR3 length is 13 residues. Germline V gives CDR1 KGHSH, CDR2 LQKENI. Trimming removed 3 bases from V and 1 base from J, with 6 bases in between. Here the CDR3 reads CASSPPSQETQYF. The CDR3 DNA is TGTGCCAGCTCACCCCCCTCCCAAGAGACCCAGTACTTC. Variable domain in full (rest from reference TRBV18 and TRBJ2-5): NAGVMQNPRHLVRRRGQEARLRCSPMKGHSHVYWYRQLPEEGLKFMVYLQKENIIDESGMPKERFSAEFPKEGPSILRIQQVVRGDSAAYFCASSPPSQETQYFGPGTRLLVL.

V and J are TRBV7-6 and TRBJ2-7, with D perhaps matching TRBD1 or TRBD2 (5 bases each). The CDR3 loop spans 17 amino acids. Germline CDR1 is SGHVS and CDR2 is FNYEAQ. V was trimmed by 0 bases and J by 3 bases, leaving 18 bases between them. CDR3 protein: CASSLAPRGGSDYEQYF. As DNA, the CDR3 is TGTGCCAGCAGCTTAGCCCCTAGGGGCGGGTCCGACTACGAGCAGTACTTC. The whole variable domain, remainder taken from reference TRBV7-6 and TRBJ2-7, is GAGVSQSPRYKVTKRGQDVALRCDPISGHVSLYWYRQALGQGPEFLTYFNYEAQQDKSGLPNDRFSAERPEGSISTLTIQRTEQRDSAMYRCASSLAPRGGSDYEQYFGPGTRLTVT.

The chain recombines TRBV7-9 with TRBJ2-5, with 8 bases lining up with TRBD1. The CDR3 is 16 amino acids. V lost 5 bases to trimming and J lost 4 bases; unmatched junction nucleotides: 12. Germline V gene sequence: CDR1 SEHNR, CDR2 FQNEAQ (reference sequence). The CDR3 DNA follows: TGTGCCAGCAGCCCGGGCGGCCAGGGGGCCTCAGAGACCCAGTACTTC. It codes for CASSPGGQGASETQYF.

V is TRBV7-2 and J is TRBJ2-1; the D gene is possibly TRBD2 (5 bases). Per germline, CDR1 SGHTA and CDR2 FQGNSA. V shed 5 bases and J shed 3 bases, with 8 bases lying between them. CDR3 size: 13 residues. The CDR3 loop is CASSNRDYNEQFF. For the CDR3, the DNA is TGTGCCAGCAGCAACCGGGACTACAATGAGCAGTTCTTC.

This rearrangement joins TRBV3-1 (or the pseudogene TRBV3-2) to TRBJ1-1; the match to TRBD1 covers 7 bases. Germline V lookup: CDR1 LGHDT, CDR2 YNNKEL (reference sequence). J gave up 0 bases and V 5 bases, and 6 bases lay outside the gene matches. This CDR3 is built from 15 residues. The CDR3 DNA reads TGTGCCAGCAGCTTCCGGGACAGCATGAACACTGAAGCTTTCTTT. Protein: CASSFRDSMNTEAFF.

The gene calls are TRBV12-5 and TRBJ1-5; 7 positions match TRBD1. In germline, CDR1 is LGHNT, CDR2 FRNRAP. The V segment lost 5 bases and the J segment 2 bases; nucleotides outside the gene matches: 6. CDR3 length equals 15 residues. The CDR3 sequence: CASGTGVEGNQPQHF. CDR3 bases: TGTGCTAGTGGTACAGGGGTCGAGGGCAATCAGCCCCAGCATTTT. Together with reference TRBV12-5 and TRBJ1-5, the CDR3 gives the full variable domain: DARVTQTPRHKVTEMGQEVTMRCQPILGHNTVFWYRQTMMQGLELLAYFRNRAPLDDSGMPKDRFSAEMPDATLATLKIQPSEPRDSAVYFCASGTGVEGNQPQHFGDGTRLSIL.

This clone appeared a few times. The chain is built from TRBV7-9 and TRBJ1-6; 9 bases align to TRBD1. The V and J ends lost 4 bases and 8 bases, in that order; junction bases with no gene match: 18. This CDR3 is 19 amino acids long. The V gene's germline CDR1 is SEHNR and CDR2 FQNEAQ (reference sequence). In DNA, the CDR3 is TGTGCCAGCAGCTCCCATTTGTCGGGACAGGGTGTTTTCCATTCACCCCTCCACTTT. Encoded protein: CASSSHLSGQGVFHSPLHF.

Only one count was recorded for this clone. The chain recombines TRBV27 with TRBJ2-7; TRBD1 aligns across 7 bases. There are 14 residues in the CDR3. With 6 bases clipped from V and 4 bases from J, the junction kept 9 bases outside the gene matches. Per the germline V gene, CDR1 is MNHEY and CDR2 is SMNVEV (reference sequence). The CDR3 reads CASRPLGQLYEQYF. In DNA form, the CDR3 reads TGTGCCAGCAGACCCCTGGGACAGCTTTACGAGCAGTACTTC.

The chain has TRBV7-2 and TRBJ1-2; 8 nucleotides align to TRBD1. CDR1 and CDR2 (germline): SGHTA, FQGNSA. The CDR3 length is 14 residues. V gave up 1 base and J gave up 5 bases; unmatched junction bases: 3. The chain's CDR3 is CASSLDRGIYGYTF. CDR3 DNA: TGTGCCAGCAGCTTAGACAGGGGGATATATGGCTACACCTTC.

The CDR3 nucleotides read TGTGCCAGCAGCTTGGGGACAAACCAATCACCCCTCCACTTT. Its protein is CASSLGTNQSPLHF. The chain uses TRBV5-6 and TRBJ1-6, with a tentative D call TRBD1 (5 bases). Per the germline V gene, CDR1 is SGHDT and CDR2 is YYEEEE. This CDR3 spans 14 amino acids. The V end was cut by 0 bases, the J end by 10 bases, with 11 bases between.